The next 16 T cell receptor beta chains were all read from a single sample in a study of OX40 agonist ivuxolimab in advanced cancers. The library was prepared using the immunoSEQ multiplex PCR assay. Imported from immuneACCESS, the table was reduced by TCRdb to in-frame sequences with V and J called. These copies leave out some clones; in studies compared against another copy, an unresolved V gene accounts for under half, and the cause of the remainder is not known. The sample table shows 97,000 or so clones, and 90% are seen once. Under 0.2% of the sample is taken by the ten largest. Sequenced material: CD4+ or CD8+ T cells sorted from blood, taken in a trial of the OX40 agonist ivuxolimab. All receptors derive from an adult with an advanced solid tumor such as melanoma, head and neck, liver or kidney cancer.

The gene calls are TRBV5-8 and TRBJ1-1; 7 bases agree with TRBD1. The germline CDR1 and CDR2 sequences are SGHTS and YDEGEE. J lost 2 bases, V lost 6 bases, and 4 bases had no gene match. The CDR3 totals 13 residues. The CDR3 protein is CASMGQPNTEAFF. The CDR3 DNA reads TGTGCCAGCATGGGACAGCCAAACACTGAAGCTTTCTTT.

A word on this clone: Other DNA sequences in the same sample also yield this CDR3. The chain has TRBV5-1 and TRBJ2-7; either TRBD1 or TRBD2 may fit D (6 bases each). The germline CDR1 and CDR2 sequences are SGHRS and YFSETQ. The CDR3 is 14 residues long. V was trimmed by 4 bases and J by 4 bases, leaving 15 bases between them. CDR3 bases: TGCGCCAGCAGCCTCGCCGGGGGCCCTTACGAGCAGTACTTC. Its translation is CASSLAGGPYEQYF. Based on the CDR3 plus reference TRBV5-1 and TRBJ2-7, the full variable domain is KAGVTQTPRYLIKTRGQQVTLSCSPISGHRSVSWYQQTPGQGLQFLFEYFSETQRNKGNFPGRFSGRQFSNSRSEMNVSTLELGDSALYLCASSLAGGPYEQYFGPGTRLTVT.

The CDR3 DNA reads as TGTGCCAGCAGTTCCCCGGGTGTGGAGCGCACTGAAGCTTTCTTT. Its translation is CASSSPGVERTEAFF. The chain has TRBV28 and TRBJ1-1; D remains unclear. Germline V gene data show CDR1 as MDHEN and CDR2 as SYDVKM. CDR3 length: 15 residues. V was cut by 4 bases and J by 4 bases, with 16 bases left in between. Together with reference TRBV28 and TRBJ1-1, the CDR3 gives the full variable domain: DVKVTQSSRYLVKRTGEKVFLECVQDMDHENMFWYRQDPGLGLRLIYFSYDVKMKEKGDIPEGYSVSREKKERFSLILESASTNQTSMYLCASSSPGVERTEAFFGQGTRLTVV.

The gene calls are TRBV7-3 and TRBJ2-2, with D possibly being TRBD1 or TRBD2 (5 bases each). The CDR3 runs to 14 residues. Germline lookup yields CDR1 SGHTA and CDR2 FQGTGA. V lost 5 bases, J lost 5 bases, and 12 bases lay in between. The CDR3 reads CASSGRGPTGELFF. The CDR3 region has the DNA TGTGCCAGCAGCGGAAGGGGACCAACCGGGGAGCTGTTTTTT.

This clone was detected only once. The CDR3, as DNA: TGTGCCAGCTCACGGGCCGCGTACGGCTACAATGAGCAGTTCTTC. Its protein is CASSRAAYGYNEQFF. The genes are TRBV18 and TRBJ2-1; no clear D. The CDR3 extends over 15 amino acids. Germline CDR1 and CDR2: KGHSH and LQKENI. The V end lost 4 bases, the J end lost 3 bases, and 13 bases lay between the germline ends.

The CDR3 nucleotides are TGTGCCAGCAGCTTGCCGACAGGGGACAACTATGGCTACACCTTC. Protein product: CASSLPTGDNYGYTF. The rearrangement links TRBV5-4 to TRBJ1-2; TRBD1 matches at 8 bases. Germline V gene lookup returns CDR1 SGHNT and CDR2 YYREEE (reference sequence). With V trimmed by 1 base and J by 2 bases, 4 bases remained unmatched. The CDR3 covers 15 residues.

The chain carries TRBV11-2 and TRBJ2-7; D may correspond to TRBD1 or TRBD2 (5 bases each). V was cut by 3 bases and J by 6 bases, with 21 bases left in between. Germline V gene data show CDR1 as SGHAT and CDR2 as FQNNGV. The CDR3 spans 16 residues. Here the CDR3 DNA reads TGTGCCAGCAGCTTTACGGGACCCGCGACCGGGGCCGAGCAGTACTTC. It is translated as CASSFTGPATGAEQYF.

The chain carries TRBV14 and TRBJ1-1; D is undetermined. V was clipped by 4 bases and J by 0 bases, with 9 bases between them. Germline assignment: CDR1 SGHDN and CDR2 FVKESK. The CDR3 runs 14 residues. This CDR3 is CASSREPVNTEAFF. The CDR3 bases are TGTGCCAGCAGCCGTGAACCAGTGAACACTGAAGCTTTCTTT.

This rearrangement joins TRBV30 to TRBJ1-6; D perhaps matches TRBD1 (5 bases). V lost 0 bases, J lost 7 bases, and 13 bases lay in between. From germline, CDR1 is GTSNPN and CDR2 SVGIG (reference sequence). CDR3 size: 15 residues. The CDR3: CAWSVTGLPNSPLHF. For the CDR3, the DNA is TGTGCCTGGAGTGTAACAGGCCTGCCAAATTCACCCCTCCACTTT.

In its sample, this clone was seen a few times. This chain connects TRBV5-4 to TRBJ1-2, with 9 bases matching TRBD1. V dropped 5 bases and J dropped 6; count of bases not matched to a gene: 5. The germline gives CDR1 SGHNT, CDR2 YYREEE (reference sequence). CDR3 length: 13 amino acids. Here the CDR3 DNA reads TGTGCCAGCAGTGGACAGGGGATCAATGGCTACACCTTC. Amino acid sequence: CASSGQGINGYTF. The variable domain in full, completed from reference TRBV5-4 and TRBJ1-2, reads ETGVTQSPTHLIKTRGQQVTLRCSSQSGHNTVSWYQQALGQGPQFIFQYYREEENGRGNFPPRFSGLQFPNYSSELNVNALELDDSALYLCASSGQGINGYTFGSGTRLTVV.

The genes are TRBV27 and TRBJ1-4; 7 bases match TRBD1. The CDR3 spans 18 residues. V dropped 6 bases and J dropped 0; count of bases not matched to a gene: 13. Germline V gene sequence: CDR1 MNHEY, CDR2 SMNVEV (reference sequence). The CDR3 spells CASSSHGTVKPTNEKLFF. CDR3 nucleotide sequence: TGTGCCAGCAGCTCCCACGGGACAGTCAAGCCAACTAATGAAAAACTGTTTTTT.

This clone has just one count. Mismatch with germline at one junction end may stem from a read error. The V and J genes are TRBV30 and TRBJ1-1; D not resolved. Germline CDR1 reads GTSNPN; CDR2 reads SVGIG (reference sequence). The CDR3 spans 11 residues. The CDR3 DNA reads as TGTGCCAGGAGGGCCGAGAAGCGAGCTTTCTTT. Its translation: CARRAEKRAFF. The full variable domain, in which reference TRBV30 and TRBJ1-1 provide the parts outside the CDR3, is SQTIHQWPATLVQPVGSPLSLECTVEGTSNPNLYWYRQAAGRGLQLLFYSVGIGQISSEVPQNLSASRPQDRQFILSSKKLLLSDSGFYLCARRAEKRAFFGQGTRLTVV.

The chain couples TRBV9 to TRBJ2-5; D gene unclear. Germline V gene sequence: CDR1 SGDLS, CDR2 YYNGEE. V lost 3 bases and J 7 bases, leaving 10 bases between the germline ends. The CDR3 is made up of 12 amino acids. The CDR3 spells CASSGPVGTQYF. Here the CDR3 DNA reads TGTGCCAGCAGCGGACCTGTCGGGACCCAGTACTTC.

As DNA, the CDR3 is TGTGCTAGTGGTTTGTCGGGGTGGGAGACCCAGTACTTC. Translation gives CASGLSGWETQYF. The genes are TRBV12-5 and TRBJ2-5; perhaps TRBD2 as D (5 bases). Germline loops: CDR1 LGHNT, CDR2 FRNRAP. CDR3 length: 13 amino acids. Trimming cost V 2 bases and J 5 bases, with 9 bases left between them.

The chain carries TRBV5-3 and TRBJ2-7, with a tentative D call TRBD1 (5 bases). TRBV5-3 is annotated as an ORF whose role is uncertain. This CDR3 is 14 amino acids long. Trimming pared 4 bases from V and 3 bases from J, leaving 14 bases between. The CDR3 DNA reads TGTGCCAGAAGCCGCAACAGGTTTATCTACGAGCAGTACTTC. It encodes CARSRNRFIYEQYF.

The chain couples TRBV6-5 to TRBJ2-2; maybe TRBD1 (6 bases). CDR1 is MNHEY and CDR2 is SVGAGI in the germline V gene. This CDR3 spans 16 amino acids. V was shortened by 4 bases and J by 1 base, with 13 bases between the two germline ends. This CDR3 reads CASSSHRARNTGELFF. Here the CDR3 DNA reads TGTGCCAGCAGTTCGCACAGGGCTAGGAACACCGGGGAGCTGTTTTTT.